This TCR beta chain was found in a study of shared clonotypes between healthy human individuals. As for the study in general: A couple of women and a few men aged 18 to 49 made up the donors. Whole-study findings and limits: Investigators collected only blood, and repertoires in tissues likely differ.

The CDR3 loop spans 14 amino acids. V was pared by 7 bases and J by 0 bases, with 11 bases between. Germline V gene sequence: CDR1 ENHRY, CDR2 SYGVKD. A single count supports this clone. The antigen is undetermined. Method: immunoSEQ multiplex PCR; TCRdb's copy keeps in-frame clones and lacks some. The profile shows around 980,000 clones, roughly 74% of them singletons. The TCR sequence derives from a man younger than 35 in good health. Some clones in this sample may be carry-over from other donors' samples. The chain links TRBV10-3 to TRBJ2-3, with D uncertain. The sample taken for sequencing was memory CD4+ T cells from PBMCs. Subset defined: CD45RA-negative fraction. DNA of the CDR3: TGTGCCATCAAAAATTTGGCTAGCACAGATACGCAGTATTTT. Residues: CAIKNLASTDTQYF.